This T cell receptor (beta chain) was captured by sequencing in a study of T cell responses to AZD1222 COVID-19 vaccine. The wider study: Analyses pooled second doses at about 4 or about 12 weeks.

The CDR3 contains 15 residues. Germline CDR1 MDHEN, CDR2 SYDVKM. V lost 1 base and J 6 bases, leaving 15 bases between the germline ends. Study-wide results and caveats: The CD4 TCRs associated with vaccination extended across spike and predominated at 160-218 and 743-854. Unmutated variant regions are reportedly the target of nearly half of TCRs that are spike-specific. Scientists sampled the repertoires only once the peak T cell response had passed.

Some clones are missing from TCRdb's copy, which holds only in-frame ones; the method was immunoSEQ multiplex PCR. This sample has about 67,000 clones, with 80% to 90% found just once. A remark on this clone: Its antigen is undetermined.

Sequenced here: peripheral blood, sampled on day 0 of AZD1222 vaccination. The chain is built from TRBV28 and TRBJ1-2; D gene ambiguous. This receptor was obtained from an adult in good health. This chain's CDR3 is CASSLYNPDRHGYTF. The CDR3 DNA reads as TGTGCCAGCAGTTTATATAACCCGGACCGACATGGCTACACCTTC.